This TCR beta chain derives from a study of T-cell memory formation after mild COVID-19. This clonotype was counted ten times or more. Its antigen is unidentified. From the 5' RACE reads, TCRdb called clonotypes with MiXCR, one entry per CDR3 protein. The sample yields more than 250,000 distinct CDR3 sequences, around 17% seen once. Study-wide results and caveats: Pre-infection memory held some responding clones, suggesting pre-existing cross-reactive T cells responded.

Germline trimming cut 5 bases from V and 0 bases from J; bases unmatched to any gene: 13. The germline V gene has CDR1 PRHDT and CDR2 FYEKMQ (reference sequence). The CDR3 is made up of 18 amino acids. Specimen: PBMCs or a T cell subset sorted from them (not recorded which). This chain joins TRBV13 and TRBJ2-3, with TRBD2 matching over 8 bases. This sequence originates from a man aged 18 to 29 who had mild COVID-19 (a few samples of this study predate the infection). Cell type and time point are not known. For the CDR3, the DNA is TGTGCCAGCAGCCGCCGAGCCCAGCGGGGGTTAAGCACAGATACGCAGTATTTT. Translation: CASSRRAQRGLSTDTQYF.